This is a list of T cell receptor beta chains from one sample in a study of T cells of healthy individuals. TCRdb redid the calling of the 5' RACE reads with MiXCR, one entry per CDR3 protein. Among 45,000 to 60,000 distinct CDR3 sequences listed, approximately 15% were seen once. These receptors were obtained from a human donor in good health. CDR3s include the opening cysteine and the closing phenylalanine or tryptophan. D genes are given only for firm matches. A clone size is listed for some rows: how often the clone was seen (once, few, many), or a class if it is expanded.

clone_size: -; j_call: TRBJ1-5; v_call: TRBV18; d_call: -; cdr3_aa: CASSPGGDQPQHF; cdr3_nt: TGTGCCAGCTCACCAGGGGGAGATCAGCCCCAGCATTTT
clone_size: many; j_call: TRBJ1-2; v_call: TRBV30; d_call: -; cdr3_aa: CAWSPRRGNYGYTF; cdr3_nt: TGTGCCTGGAGTCCCCGGCGAGGGAACTATGGCTACACCTTC
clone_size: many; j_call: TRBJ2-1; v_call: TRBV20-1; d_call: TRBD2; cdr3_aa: CSAFGTSGGSYEQFF; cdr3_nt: TGCAGTGCTTTCGGGACTAGCGGGGGTTCGTATGAGCAGTTCTTC
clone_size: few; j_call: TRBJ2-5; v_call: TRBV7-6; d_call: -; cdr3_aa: CASSQSRLETQYF; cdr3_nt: TGTGCCAGCAGTCAAAGCCGGCTAGAGACCCAGTACTTC
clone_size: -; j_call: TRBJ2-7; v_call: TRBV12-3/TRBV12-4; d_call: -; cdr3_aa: CASSLGYRDLGNEQYF; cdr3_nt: TGTGCCAGCAGTTTAGGGTACAGGGATCTAGGAAACGAGCAGTACTTC
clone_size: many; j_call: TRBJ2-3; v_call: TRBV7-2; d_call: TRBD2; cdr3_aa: CASSPSGGYSTDTQYF; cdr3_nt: TGTGCCAGCTCCCCTAGCGGGGGGTATAGCACAGATACGCAGTATTTT
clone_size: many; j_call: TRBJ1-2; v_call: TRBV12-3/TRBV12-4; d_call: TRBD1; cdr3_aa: CASSQTGGWGYTF; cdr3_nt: TGTGCCAGCAGCCAGACAGGGGGCTGGGGCTACACCTTC
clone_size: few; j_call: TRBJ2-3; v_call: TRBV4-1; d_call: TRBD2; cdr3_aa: CASSLRSGTSGTDTQYF; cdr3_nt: TGCGCCAGCAGCTTACGATCAGGGACTAGCGGCACAGATACGCAGTATTTT
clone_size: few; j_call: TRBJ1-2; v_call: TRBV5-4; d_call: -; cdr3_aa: CASSQGIEHIYSYGYTF; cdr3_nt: TGTGCCAGCAGCCAGGGGATCGAGCACATTTATTCCTATGGCTACACCTTC
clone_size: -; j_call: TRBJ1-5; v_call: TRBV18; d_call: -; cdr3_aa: CASSPRTGPNQPQHF; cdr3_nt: TGTGCCAGCTCACCTAGAACGGGGCCCAATCAGCCCCAGCATTTT
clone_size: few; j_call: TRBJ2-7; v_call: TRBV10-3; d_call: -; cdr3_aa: CAISSQGGPVSYEQYF; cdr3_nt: TGTGCCATCAGTTCCCAAGGTGGTCCGGTATCCTACGAGCAGTACTTC
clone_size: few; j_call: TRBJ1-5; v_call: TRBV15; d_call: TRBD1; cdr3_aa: CATRVDRGYQPQHF; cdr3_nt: TGTGCCACCAGAGTTGACAGGGGGTATCAGCCCCAGCATTTT
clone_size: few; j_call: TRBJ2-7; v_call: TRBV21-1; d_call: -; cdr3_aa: CASSKEVEQYF; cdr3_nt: TGTGCCAGCAGCAAAGAGGTCGAGCAGTACTTC
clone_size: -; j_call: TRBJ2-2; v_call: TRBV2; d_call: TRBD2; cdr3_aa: CASSYVSGGRTGELFF; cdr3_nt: TGTGCCAGCAGTTACGTCAGCGGGGGACGCACCGGGGAGCTGTTTTTT
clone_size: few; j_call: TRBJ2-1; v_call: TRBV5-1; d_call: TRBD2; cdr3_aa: CASSLILAGGPYNEQFF; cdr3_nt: TGCGCCAGCAGCTTGATACTAGCGGGGGGACCCTACAATGAGCAGTTCTTC
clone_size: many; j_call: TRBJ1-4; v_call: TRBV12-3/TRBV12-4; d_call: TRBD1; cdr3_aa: CASSLTGRNEKLFF; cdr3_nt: TGTGCCAGCAGTTTGACAGGGAGGAATGAAAAACTGTTTTTT
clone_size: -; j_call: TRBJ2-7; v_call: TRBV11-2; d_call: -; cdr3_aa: CASSINRISLNYEQYF; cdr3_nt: TGTGCCAGCAGCATTAACAGAATCTCCTTGAACTACGAGCAGTACTTC
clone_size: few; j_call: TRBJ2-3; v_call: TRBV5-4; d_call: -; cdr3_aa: CASSSRTDTQYF; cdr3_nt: TGTGCCAGCAGCTCCCGTACAGATACGCAGTATTTT
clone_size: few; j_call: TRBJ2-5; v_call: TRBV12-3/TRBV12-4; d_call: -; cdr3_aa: CASSRGANEETQYF; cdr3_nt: TGTGCCAGCAGTAGGGGGGCGAATGAAGAGACCCAGTACTTC
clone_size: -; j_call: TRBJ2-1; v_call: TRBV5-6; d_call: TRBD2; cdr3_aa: CASSIPSGTSYNEQFF; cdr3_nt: TGTGCCAGCAGCATCCCATCCGGGACTAGCTATAATGAGCAGTTCTTC
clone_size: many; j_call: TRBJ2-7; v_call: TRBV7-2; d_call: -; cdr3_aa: CASSLAVYEQYF; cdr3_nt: TGTGCCAGCAGCTTAGCGGTTTACGAGCAGTACTTC
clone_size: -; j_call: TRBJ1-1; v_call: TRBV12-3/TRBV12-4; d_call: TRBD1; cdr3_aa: CASSLRTGLIRAFF; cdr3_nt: TGTGCCAGCAGCCTTCGGACAGGGCTAATAAGAGCTTTCTTT
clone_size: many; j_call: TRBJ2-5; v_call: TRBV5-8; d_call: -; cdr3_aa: CASSPEDPAQETQYF; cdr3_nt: TGTGCCAGCAGCCCTGAGGACCCGGCGCAGGAGACCCAGTACTTC
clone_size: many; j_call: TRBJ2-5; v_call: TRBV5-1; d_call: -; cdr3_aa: CASTTPDGGDRTQYF; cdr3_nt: TGCGCCAGCACCACTCCCGACGGGGGCGATAGGACCCAGTACTTC
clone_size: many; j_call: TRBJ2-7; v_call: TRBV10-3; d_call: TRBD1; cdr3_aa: CAIRRDSALYEQYF; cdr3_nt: TGTGCCATCAGGAGGGACAGTGCCCTCTACGAGCAGTACTTC
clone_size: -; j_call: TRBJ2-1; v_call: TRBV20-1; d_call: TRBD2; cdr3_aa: CSASPVVGTRNEQFF; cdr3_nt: TGCAGTGCTAGCCCCGTTGTCGGGACTAGAAATGAGCAGTTCTTC
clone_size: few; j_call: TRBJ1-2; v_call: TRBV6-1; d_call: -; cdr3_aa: CASSRGTNYGYTF; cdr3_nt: TGTGCCAGCAGCCGGGGTACTAACTATGGCTACACCTTC
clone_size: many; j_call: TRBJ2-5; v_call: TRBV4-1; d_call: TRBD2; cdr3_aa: CASSRGGLAGEWTETQYF; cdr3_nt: TGCGCCAGCAGCCGCGGGGGACTAGCGGGAGAATGGACAGAGACCCAGTACTTC
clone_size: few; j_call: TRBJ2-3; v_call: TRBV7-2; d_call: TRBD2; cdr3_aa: CASRSGLATDTQYF; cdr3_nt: TGTGCCAGCAGGAGTGGACTAGCCACAGATACGCAGTATTTT